A selection of T cell receptor beta chains follows, all from one sample in a study of cytomegalovirus exposure and HLA in healthy donors. The method was immunoSEQ multiplex PCR; TCRdb's version includes in-frame clones alone and lacks a portion of them. The sample contains about 260,000 clones, less than 95% of which appear only once. The specimen was PBMCs. The receptors originated from a woman younger than 45 in good health and CMV-seronegative. CDR3s include the opening cysteine and the closing phenylalanine or tryptophan. The order of the fields is D gene, clone size, J gene, V gene, CDR3 DNA, CDR3 protein. The D gene is left open where the match is weak. Clone size is stated in some rows and not others, as once, few, many or a class when expanded.

D gene: -
clone size: -
J gene: TRBJ1-2
V gene: TRBV6-5
CDR3 DNA: TGTGCCAGCAGTCAGGAAGCTAACTATGGCTACACCTTC
CDR3 protein: CASSQEANYGYTF

D gene: -
clone size: -
J gene: TRBJ1-2
V gene: TRBV27
CDR3 DNA: TGTGCCAGCAGTGGTCAGGGCTTCTATGACTACACCTTC
CDR3 protein: CASSGQGFYDYTF

D gene: TRBD2
clone size: -
J gene: TRBJ2-3
V gene: TRBV9
CDR3 DNA: TGTGCCAGCAGTCTCGGACTAGCGGGAGACACGCAGTATTTT
CDR3 protein: CASSLGLAGDTQYF

D gene: -
clone size: few
J gene: TRBJ2-7
V gene: TRBV4-2
CDR3 DNA: TGTGCCAGCAGCCAAGAAGCGGAGGTAAGAGTCTACGAGCAGTACTTC
CDR3 protein: CASSQEAEVRVYEQYF

D gene: TRBD2
clone size: -
J gene: TRBJ2-3
V gene: TRBV5-1
CDR3 DNA: TGCGCCAGCAGCTTGGGACTAGCGGGAGAGGGTCCAGATACGCAGTATTTT
CDR3 protein: CASSLGLAGEGPDTQYF

D gene: -
clone size: few
J gene: TRBJ1-2
V gene: TRBV4-1
CDR3 DNA: TGCGCCAGCAGCCAGGGGCTCACTAACTTCTATGGCTACACCTTC
CDR3 protein: CASSQGLTNFYGYTF

D gene: -
clone size: few
J gene: TRBJ2-7
V gene: TRBV11-3
CDR3 DNA: TGTGCCAGCAGCCCTACCGGGACCTCCTACGAGCAGTACTTC
CDR3 protein: CASSPTGTSYEQYF

D gene: -
clone size: -
J gene: TRBJ2-1
V gene: TRBV6-5
CDR3 DNA: TGTGCCAGCACCGGACTGTACAACAATGAGCAGTTCTTC
CDR3 protein: CASTGLYNNEQFF

D gene: TRBD2
clone size: -
J gene: TRBJ2-2
V gene: TRBV9
CDR3 DNA: TGTGCCAGCAGCGTAGAGGTAGCGGGAGCCATTCTTAACACCGGGGAGCTGTTTTTT
CDR3 protein: CASSVEVAGAILNTGELFF

D gene: -
clone size: -
J gene: TRBJ1-5
V gene: TRBV28
CDR3 DNA: TGTGCCAGCAGTTGGGCAGGGCATGGGGTGGGCAATCAGCCCCAGCATTTT
CDR3 protein: CASSWAGHGVGNQPQHF

D gene: -
clone size: -
J gene: TRBJ2-7
V gene: TRBV6-5
CDR3 DNA: TGTGCCAGCAGTCCGGACTCGACCCCCTACGAGCAGTACTTC
CDR3 protein: CASSPDSTPYEQYF

D gene: -
clone size: -
J gene: TRBJ2-3
V gene: TRBV11-2
CDR3 DNA: TGTGCCAGCAGCTTAGATCGACTCACGCAGTATTTT
CDR3 protein: CASSLDRLTQYF

D gene: -
clone size: -
J gene: TRBJ1-1
V gene: TRBV30
CDR3 DNA: TGTGCCTGGAGTACCCGAGGCGCTCTTGAAGCTTTCTTT
CDR3 protein: CAWSTRGALEAFF

D gene: -
clone size: once
J gene: TRBJ2-3
V gene: TRBV23-1
CDR3 DNA: TGCGCCAGCAGTTTGGATACGCAGTATTTT
CDR3 protein: CASSLDTQYF

D gene: -
clone size: once
J gene: TRBJ2-1
V gene: TRBV11-2
CDR3 DNA: TGTGCCAGCAGTGGGTCCCGGGAGCAGTTCTTC
CDR3 protein: CASSGSREQFF

D gene: -
clone size: -
J gene: TRBJ1-1
V gene: TRBV7-8
CDR3 DNA: TGTGCCAGCAGCTTAGGCACTGAAGCTTTCTTT
CDR3 protein: CASSLGTEAFF

D gene: -
clone size: -
J gene: TRBJ2-7
V gene: TRBV5-6
CDR3 DNA: TGTGCCAGCAGCGGTGGGACCTTAAGCGAGCAGTACTTC
CDR3 protein: CASSGGTLSEQYF

D gene: TRBD1
clone size: -
J gene: TRBJ2-1
V gene: TRBV4-2
CDR3 DNA: TGTGCCAGCAGCAACCGACAGGGGGAACTCAATGAGCAGTTCTTC
CDR3 protein: CASSNRQGELNEQFF

D gene: -
clone size: -
J gene: TRBJ2-3
V gene: TRBV20-1
CDR3 DNA: TGCAGTGCAAGAAAAACAGATACGCAGTATTTT
CDR3 protein: CSARKTDTQYF

D gene: -
clone size: -
J gene: TRBJ1-3
V gene: TRBV2
CDR3 DNA: TGTGCCAGCAGTGAAGCGGCCTATTCAATGGACTTTATATATTTT
CDR3 protein: CASSEAAYSMDFIYF

D gene: -
clone size: -
J gene: TRBJ2-3
V gene: TRBV10-3
CDR3 DNA: TGTGCCATCAGTGAGTCACAGGGAGGGACAGATACGCAGTATTTT
CDR3 protein: CAISESQGGTDTQYF

D gene: TRBD1
clone size: -
J gene: TRBJ2-3
V gene: TRBV30
CDR3 DNA: TGTGCCTGGAGCGCAGACAGGGGGAGCACAGATACGCAGTATTTT
CDR3 protein: CAWSADRGSTDTQYF

D gene: -
clone size: few
J gene: TRBJ1-1
V gene: TRBV5-1
CDR3 DNA: TGCGCCAGCAGCCCTCGGGGGACTGAAGCTTTCTTT
CDR3 protein: CASSPRGTEAFF

D gene: TRBD1
clone size: -
J gene: TRBJ1-5
V gene: TRBV5-1
CDR3 DNA: TGCGCCAGCAGCTTGACGGGACAGGGAGGGGGTCAGCCCCAGCATTTT
CDR3 protein: CASSLTGQGGGQPQHF

D gene: -
clone size: -
J gene: TRBJ2-2
V gene: TRBV5-4
CDR3 DNA: TGTGCCAGCAGCTTTTCGGCCGGGACTGTCACCGGGGAGCTGTTTTTT
CDR3 protein: CASSFSAGTVTGELFF

D gene: -
clone size: -
J gene: TRBJ1-1
V gene: TRBV6-6
CDR3 DNA: TGTGCCAGCAGTTATCCAGGAGCGGACACTGAAGCTTTCTTT
CDR3 protein: CASSYPGADTEAFF

D gene: -
clone size: once
J gene: TRBJ1-2
V gene: TRBV9
CDR3 DNA: TGTGCCAGCAGCGTGACCGCAGGCTATGGCTACACCTTC
CDR3 protein: CASSVTAGYGYTF

D gene: -
clone size: -
J gene: TRBJ2-5
V gene: TRBV7-9
CDR3 DNA: TGTGCCAGCAGCTTAGCTCGGGTTGGCCGCGAGACCCAGTACTTC
CDR3 protein: CASSLARVGRETQYF

D gene: -
clone size: -
J gene: TRBJ1-2
V gene: TRBV7-9
CDR3 DNA: TGTGCCAGCAGCCCAGGCCGGGACGGGATCGATGGCTACACCTTC
CDR3 protein: CASSPGRDGIDGYTF

D gene: -
clone size: -
J gene: TRBJ1-1
V gene: TRBV2
CDR3 DNA: TGTGCCAGCAGTGAGGGAAGGGGGGGCACTGAAGCTTTCTTT
CDR3 protein: CASSEGRGGTEAFF

D gene: TRBD2
clone size: -
J gene: TRBJ2-1
V gene: TRBV19
CDR3 DNA: TGTGCCAGTAGTATCGATCCTAGCGGGAGGACCGGGAATGAGCAGTTCTTC
CDR3 protein: CASSIDPSGRTGNEQFF

D gene: TRBD1
clone size: -
J gene: TRBJ1-2
V gene: TRBV5-6
CDR3 DNA: TGTGCCAGTAGACAGGGGGCTGGCTATGGCTACACCTTC
CDR3 protein: CASRQGAGYGYTF

D gene: -
clone size: -
J gene: TRBJ1-1
V gene: TRBV7-9
CDR3 DNA: TGTGCCAGCAGCTTAGTGGTAGGACAGCTGCACACTGAAGCTTTCTTT
CDR3 protein: CASSLVVGQLHTEAFF

D gene: TRBD2
clone size: -
J gene: TRBJ2-7
V gene: TRBV4-2
CDR3 DNA: TGTGCCAGCAGCCAGGCGCACACTAGCGGGCAAACCTACGAGCAGTACTTC
CDR3 protein: CASSQAHTSGQTYEQYF

D gene: TRBD2
clone size: -
J gene: TRBJ2-5
V gene: TRBV27
CDR3 DNA: TGTGCCAGCAGGGCTGTGGGGGGACTAGCAATCCAAGAGACCCAGTACTTC
CDR3 protein: CASRAVGGLAIQETQYF

D gene: -
clone size: -
J gene: TRBJ2-3
V gene: TRBV11-3
CDR3 DNA: TGTGCCAGCAGCTCCCACCGCGCTCGCGGTACGCAGTATTTT
CDR3 protein: CASSSHRARGTQYF

D gene: TRBD1
clone size: -
J gene: TRBJ2-6
V gene: TRBV5-1
CDR3 DNA: TGCGCCAGCAGCGTACAGGGGGCAAGTGGGGCCAACGTCCTGACTTTC
CDR3 protein: CASSVQGASGANVLTF

D gene: -
clone size: once
J gene: TRBJ2-1
V gene: TRBV15
CDR3 DNA: TGTGCCACCAGCAGCCGCAGAGGGACTTTTAGCAATGAGCAGTTCTTC
CDR3 protein: CATSSRRGTFSNEQFF

D gene: TRBD2
clone size: -
J gene: TRBJ2-3
V gene: TRBV27
CDR3 DNA: TGTGCCAGCAGTTTGGGGGGGTCAGATACGCAGTATTTT
CDR3 protein: CASSLGGSDTQYF

D gene: -
clone size: -
J gene: TRBJ2-1
V gene: TRBV28
CDR3 DNA: TGTGCCAGCACCGCCGGCAGGGGCGTCAATGAGCAGTTCTTC
CDR3 protein: CASTAGRGVNEQFF